The 30 T cell receptor beta chains below all came from one sample that was sequenced in a study of tumor-infiltrating lymphocytes in primary liver carcinoma. Unsorted whole blood supplied the blood RNA, and germline DNA was isolated too. A constant-region primer primed TCR beta cDNA synthesis from about 530 ng of total RNA. Three nested multiplex PCR rounds, a slightly modified ARM-PCR, produced the libraries for TCR beta. The two initial PCR rounds, roughly 9 cycles each, used TRBV1-TRBV30 forward and C-beta reverse primers. TCRdb independently ran MiXCR on the multiplex PCR reads; one entry per CDR3 protein. The top ten hold 5% to 6.5% of the sample, which has 300,000 to 350,000 distinct CDR3 sequences, 65% seen once. Sequencing was done on a sample of peripheral blood. These receptors all stem from a man between 35 and 55 years old with primary liver carcinoma and hepatitis B virus infection.

Note on this clonotype: A read error is possible here, since a much larger clone lies one base away. The chain couples TRBV6-5 to TRBJ2-6; a weak D match, TRBD1 (5 bases). Looked up from germline, CDR1 is MNHEY and CDR2 is SVGAGI. The CDR3 is 16 residues long. DNA of the CDR3: TGTGCCAGCAGTTACTCCCCCAGCACTGGGGCCAACATCCTGACTTTC. It translates to CASSYSPSTGANILTF.

Comment on this clonotype: A much larger clone differs by one base, so this may be a read error. The rearrangement uses TRBV12-3 or TRBV12-4 and TRBJ2-3; the D gene could be TRBD1 or TRBD2 (5 bases each). The CDR3 extends over 15 amino acids. The V end was cut by 6 bases, the J end by 11 bases, with 24 bases between. The CDR3 spells CASSEGLSLGGMQYF. CDR3 in DNA: TGTGCCAGCAGCGAAGGACTTTCCCTTGGGGGTATGCAGTATTTT.

Turning to this clonotype: A junction boundary mismatches the germline segment, possibly from a read error. V and J are TRBV5-1 and TRBJ2-3; 9 positions match TRBD1. CDR3 size: 18 residues. Germline CDR1 and CDR2: SGHRS and YFSETQ. CDR3 protein: CASSPASPGTGKADTHYF. The CDR3 nucleotides read TGCGCCAGCAGCCCGGCCTCCCCCGGGACAGGGAAAGCAGATACGCATTATTTT.

This clonotype was seen more than once but under ten times. V gene TRBV4-1 combines with J gene TRBJ2-1; 9 positions agree with TRBD2. V lost 2 bases and J lost 1; bases outside the gene matches: 6. The CDR3 runs to 17 residues. CDR1 and CDR2 (germline): MGHRA, YSYEKL. The CDR3 reads CASSQPATSGSYNEQFF. CDR3 sequence (DNA): TGCGCCAGCAGCCAACCTGCGACTAGCGGATCCTACAATGAGCAGTTCTTC.

Comment on this clonotype: A much larger clone lies one base from this, so it may be a read error. The chain recombines TRBV4-1 with TRBJ1-1; D not resolved. The CDR3 extends over 15 amino acids. The germline CDR1 and CDR2 sequences are MGHRA and YSYEKL. As DNA, the CDR3 is TGCGCCAGCAGCCAAGATGAGACACGGAACACTGAAGTTTTCTTT. This gives the protein CASSQDETRNTEVFF.

The chain links TRBV12-3 or TRBV12-4 to TRBJ2-4; TRBD2 might be the D (6 bases). This CDR3 contains 17 residues. The V gene lost 5 bases and the J gene lost 3 bases, with 20 bases spanning the gap. This CDR3 reads CASSPAGLASSKNIQYF. As DNA, the CDR3 is TGTGCCAGCAGTCCGGCGGGCCTAGCGTCTAGCAAAAACATTCAGTACTTC.

Comment on this clonotype: This clone may be a read error of a much larger clone one base away. For the CDR3, the DNA is TGCGCCAGCAGCCACGCCATCTCGTTGGAGACCCAGTACTTC. Translation gives CASSHAISLETQYF. V gene TRBV4-1 combines with J gene TRBJ2-5; D call uncertain. Trimming removed 3 bases at V and 5 bases at J, with 13 bases between. Germline V lookup: CDR1 MGHRA, CDR2 YSYEKL. The CDR3 loop spans 14 amino acids.

The chain recombines TRBV11-2 with TRBJ2-1, with D perhaps TRBD1 (5 bases). There are 14 residues in the CDR3. Per germline, CDR1 SGHAT and CDR2 FQNNGV. V lost 8 bases and J 1 base, leaving 12 bases between the germline ends. The CDR3 nucleotides are TGTGCCAGCCTCAGGGTTAGGTCCTACAATGAGCAGTTCTTC. Protein sequence: CASLRVRSYNEQFF.

Worth noting for this clonotype: A read error may produce the germline difference seen at one junction end. V and J are TRBV5-6 and TRBJ2-1; 10 positions match TRBD2. Germline-derived CDR1 and CDR2 are SGHDT and YYEEEE. There are 15 residues in the CDR3. CDR3 sequence: CASSSGLAAYDEQFF. The CDR3 DNA reads as TGTGCCAGCAGCTCCGGACTAGCGGCCTACGATGAGCAGTTCTTC.

The sample holds many counts of this clonotype. V is TRBV6-5 and J is TRBJ2-5; tentatively, D is TRBD1 or TRBD2 (5 bases each). Trimming removed 8 bases from V and 5 bases from J, with 21 bases in between. CDR1 and CDR2 (germline): MNHEY, SVGAGI. The CDR3 length is 15 residues. The CDR3 loop reads CASRWDKDWGETQYF. In DNA, the CDR3 is TGTGCCAGCCGCTGGGATAAAGACTGGGGGGAGACCCAGTACTTC.

Comments on this clonotype: A much larger clone lies a single base off, so this may be a read error. V is TRBV11-1 and J is TRBJ2-1; no clear D. Trimming pared 7 bases from V and 9 bases from J, leaving 31 bases between. This CDR3 has 18 amino acids. Germline values: CDR1 SGHAT, CDR2 FQDESV (reference sequence). CDR3 residues: CASTTSPGSLGAVSEQFF. The CDR3 region has the DNA TGTGCCAGCACCACCTCTCCCGGGTCGTTGGGCGCGGTTAGTGAGCAGTTCTTC.

Remarks on this clonotype: This may be a read error: a much more frequent sequence differs by one nucleotide. J is TRBJ2-7 and V is TRBV6-6, with 7 nucleotides matching TRBD2. This CDR3 comprises 14 residues. Looked up from germline, CDR1 is MNHNY and CDR2 is SVGAGI (reference sequence). Unmatched junction bases numbered 6, after V lost 6 bases and J lost 1 base. CDR3: CASRGEGTSYEQYF. The CDR3 DNA reads TGTGCCAGCAGGGGGGAGGGGACGTCCTACGAGCAGTACTTC.

The chain recombines TRBV30 with TRBJ2-4; the match to TRBD2 covers 12 bases. CDR1 and CDR2 from the germline V gene are GTSNPN and SVGIG (reference sequence). Trimming removed 2 bases from V and 7 bases from J; junction bases left unmatched: 18. This CDR3 spans 19 amino acids. CDR3 nucleotide sequence: TGTGCCTGGAGTAGGATGAGACTAGCGGGAGATTGGACTAGTAACATTCAGTACTTC. The encoded protein is CAWSRMRLAGDWTSNIQYF.

Details on this clonotype: This could be a read error, since a much larger clone is one nucleotide away. The CDR3 nucleotides read TGTGCCAGCAGTTTCCGGGACCTTAATCCACCCCTCCACTTT. It translates to CASSFRDLNPPLHF. The V call is TRBV12-3 or TRBV12-4, the J call TRBJ1-6, with D possibly matching TRBD1 (5 bases). There are 14 residues in the CDR3.

In regard to this clonotype: This may be a read error: a much more frequent sequence differs by one nucleotide. V is TRBV12-3 or TRBV12-4 and J is TRBJ2-3, with 11 nucleotides matching TRBD2. The ends lost 11 bases at V and 4 bases at J; junction bases unmatched: 5. This CDR3 is built from 13 residues. CDR3 DNA: TGTGCCGACACTAGCGGGAGTTCAGATACGCAGTATTTT. Its translation: CADTSGSSDTQYF.

With respect to this clonotype: The junction does not match germline at one end; this may be a read error. V is TRBV6-2 or TRBV6-3 and J is TRBJ2-3, with 9 bases that match TRBD1. This CDR3 has 14 residues. Germline V lookup: CDR1 MNHEY, CDR2 SVGEGT. CDR3 coding DNA: TGTGCCAGCAGCGAGACAGGGGGTATAGATAAGCAGTATTTT. It is translated as CASSETGGIDKQYF.

In regard to this clonotype: This sequence may be a read error, since a much larger clone differs from it by one base. The rearrangement links TRBV6-6 to TRBJ2-5; 10 bases are shared with TRBD2. This CDR3 spans 15 amino acids. V lost 7 bases to trimming and J lost 6 bases; unmatched junction nucleotides: 11. Germline values: CDR1 MNHNY, CDR2 SVGAGI (reference sequence). Written as DNA, the CDR3 is TGTGCCAGCACCCTGGGACTAGCGTGTCCAAAGACCCAGTACTTC. It codes for CASTLGLACPKTQYF.

The table lists this clonotype with a few counts. Written as DNA, the CDR3 is TGTGCCAGCAGCCCGGGACTCCACACAGATACGCAGTATTTT. This codes for CASSPGLHTDTQYF. The chain combines TRBV7-3 with TRBJ2-3; possibly TRBD2 for D (6 bases). The CDR3 has 14 residues. Trimming pared 5 bases from V and 2 bases from J, leaving 11 bases between. CDR1 and CDR2 (germline): SGHTA, FQGTGA.

The chain joins TRBV6-6 to TRBJ2-7; 13 nucleotides line up with TRBD2. The CDR3 has 14 residues. Germline values: CDR1 MNHNY, CDR2 SVGAGI (reference sequence). Trimming cost V 9 bases and J 7 bases; bases outside gene matches: 9. The CDR3 DNA is TGTGCCAGAAGCCACGGACTAGCGGGAGAGGAGCAGTACTTC. Its protein is CARSHGLAGEEQYF.

About this clonotype itself: One end of the junction varies from germline; a read error may be responsible. CDR3 protein: CASSLSSVTYEQYF. The CDR3, as DNA: TGTGCCAGCAGCTTAAGTTCAGTGACCTATGAGCAGTACTTC. The rearrangement joins TRBV11-2 to TRBJ2-7; no clear D. The CDR3 loop spans 14 amino acids. The germline CDR1 and CDR2 sequences are SGHAT and FQNNGV.

This clonotype showed up just once. This chain connects TRBV4-2 to TRBJ1-2; D is unclear. The CDR3 totals 14 residues. Germline assignment: CDR1 LGHNA and CDR2 YNFKEQ. V was cut by 4 bases and J by 4 bases, with 13 bases left in between. CDR3 region: CASSLERDTYGYTF. In DNA form, the CDR3 reads TGTGCCAGCAGCCTAGAGCGGGATACCTATGGCTACACCTTC.

This rearrangement joins TRBV11-2 to TRBJ2-1; D gene ambiguous. The CDR3 covers 12 residues. The V end was cut by 6 bases, the J end by 8 bases, with 11 bases between. Looked up from germline, CDR1 is SGHAT and CDR2 is FQNNGV. The CDR3 reads CASSPDNYEQFF. CDR3 bases: TGTGCCAGCAGTCCAGACAACTATGAGCAGTTCTTC.

About this clonotype itself: This may arise from a read error, as a much more abundant clone is one base away. The V and J genes are TRBV29-1 and TRBJ2-1, with unresolved D. The CDR3 is made up of 11 amino acids. V was cut by 3 bases and J by 11 bases, with 11 bases left in between. The germline gives CDR1 SQVTM, CDR2 ANQGSEA. The CDR3 spells CSVDDWPKQFF. CDR3 sequence (DNA): TGCAGCGTTGATGATTGGCCCAAGCAGTTCTTC.

This clonotype came up many times. V usage is TRBV6-5 and J usage is TRBJ2-3; 9 bases fit TRBD2. Germline V CDR1 and CDR2: MNHEY, SVGAGI. This CDR3 region has 13 residues. V lost 6 bases, J lost 9 bases, and 7 bases stayed unmatched. In DNA form, the CDR3 reads TGTGCCAGCAGAGAGCGGGAGGAGGGCACGCAGTATTTT. The encoded protein is CASREREEGTQYF.

The sample holds a few counts of this clonotype. V and J are TRBV5-1 and TRBJ2-2; D remains ambiguous. CDR3 length: 15 residues. Germline CDR1 is SGHRS and CDR2 is YFSETQ. V was shortened by 0 bases and J by 4 bases, with 10 bases between the two germline ends. The CDR3 nucleotides read TGCGCCAGCAGCTTGGAGGTCGGCAGCACCGGGGAGCTGTTTTTT. It is translated as CASSLEVGSTGELFF.

As concerns this clonotype: At one boundary the junction diverges from the germline segment, which might be a read error. The J gene is TRBJ2-7, the V gene TRBV4-2; the D gene could be TRBD1 or TRBD2 (5 bases each). CDR1 is LGHNA, CDR2 YNFKEQ, per germline. CDR3 length equals 15 residues. In DNA, the CDR3 is TGCGCCAGCAGCCAAGATACGTGCAGGGTGGGAGAACAGTACTTC. Protein: CASSQDTCRVGEQYF.

This clonotype came up many times. V is TRBV7-8 and J is TRBJ2-2, with D possibly matching TRBD2 (6 bases). Germline values: CDR1 SGHVS, CDR2 FQNEAQ. V lost 6 bases and J 9 bases, leaving 20 bases between the germline ends. The CDR3 consists of 15 residues. CDR3: CASRERGLLSRELFF. Written as DNA, the CDR3 is TGTGCCAGCAGGGAACGGGGACTCTTGTCGAGGGAGCTGTTTTTT.

The table lists this clonotype with a count of one. At one end, the junction sequence differs from germline, possibly due to a read error. The V call is TRBV11-2, the J call TRBJ2-3; maybe TRBD2 (5 bases). The germline V gene encodes CDR1 SGHAT and CDR2 FQNNGV. This CDR3 has 15 amino acids. The CDR3 DNA follows: TGTGCCAGCACCCCCCGGGGTGGGAGCACAGATACGCTGTATTTT. This codes for CASTPRGGSTDTLYF.

J is TRBJ2-1 and V is TRBV13, with 7 bases identical to TRBD2. The ends lost 0 bases at V and 3 bases at J; junction bases unmatched: 5. CDR3 size: 16 residues. Per the germline V gene, CDR1 is PRHDT and CDR2 is FYEKMQ (reference sequence). CDR3 in amino acids: CASSLGGGSIYNEQFF. The CDR3 region has the DNA TGTGCCAGCAGCTTAGGTGGCGGGAGCATCTACAATGAGCAGTTCTTC. The full variable domain, completed using reference TRBV13 and TRBJ2-1, is AAGVIQSPRHLIKEKRETATLKCYPIPRHDTVYWYQQGPGQDPQFLISFYEKMQSDKGSIPDRFSAQQFSDYHSELNMSSLELGDSALYFCASSLGGGSIYNEQFFGPGTRLTVL.

With respect to this clonotype: As the CDR3 is not closed by the conserved phenylalanine or tryptophan, this likely results from a read error. The J gene is TRBJ2-1, the V gene TRBV11-2, with no clear D. V lost 0 bases and J lost 8, with 11 bases in between. The CDR3 is made up of 14 amino acids. The germline gives CDR1 SGHAT, CDR2 FQNNGV. In nucleotides, the CDR3 is TGTGCCAGCAGCTTAGATCTCCCAACCCATGAGCAGTTCTCC. Residues: CASSLDLPTHEQFS.